This entry is about one T cell receptor (beta chain). The data originate from a study of blood T cell repertoires in COVID-19. Turning to the study itself: In each case, the material was cDNA or gDNA derived from T cells, B-cell-depleted T cells, or PBMCs.

Seattle's cohort entered during active infection and was followed longitudinally. Germline trimming cut 4 bases from V and 4 bases from J; bases unmatched to any gene: 2. There are 14 residues in the CDR3. CDR1 LGHDT and CDR2 YNNKEL come from the germline V gene (reference sequence). Produced via immunoSEQ multiplex PCR; TCRdb's table is partial and in-frame only. This sample has hundreds of thousands of clones, with about 90% found just once. The J gene is TRBJ2-3, the V gene TRBV3-1 (or the pseudogene TRBV3-2), with 10 bases that match TRBD2. This TCR came from a man between 18 and 35 years old with COVID-19, enrolled during active disease. Specimen: peripheral blood. The DNA for the CDR3 is TGTGCCAGCAGCCCGGGACTAGCGCCAGATACGCAGTATTTT. Translated: CASSPGLAPDTQYF.